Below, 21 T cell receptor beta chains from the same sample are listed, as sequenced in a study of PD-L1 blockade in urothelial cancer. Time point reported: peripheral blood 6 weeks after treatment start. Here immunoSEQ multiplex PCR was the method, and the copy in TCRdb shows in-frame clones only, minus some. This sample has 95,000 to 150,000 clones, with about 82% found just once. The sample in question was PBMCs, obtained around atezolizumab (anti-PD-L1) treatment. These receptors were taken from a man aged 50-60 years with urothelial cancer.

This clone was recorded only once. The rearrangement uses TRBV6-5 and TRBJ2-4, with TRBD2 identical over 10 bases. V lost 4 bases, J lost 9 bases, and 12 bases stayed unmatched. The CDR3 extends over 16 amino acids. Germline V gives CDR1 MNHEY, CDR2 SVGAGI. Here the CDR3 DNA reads TGTGCCAGCAGTTTAGCGGGAGGCTTGGATAGCGGCATTCAGTACTTC. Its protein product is CASSLAGGLDSGIQYF.

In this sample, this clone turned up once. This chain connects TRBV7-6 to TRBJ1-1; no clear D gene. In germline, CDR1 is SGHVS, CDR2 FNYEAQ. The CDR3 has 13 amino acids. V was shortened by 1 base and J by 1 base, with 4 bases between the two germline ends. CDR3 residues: CASSLVQNTEAFF. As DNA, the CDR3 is TGTGCCAGCAGCTTAGTTCAGAACACTGAAGCTTTCTTT.

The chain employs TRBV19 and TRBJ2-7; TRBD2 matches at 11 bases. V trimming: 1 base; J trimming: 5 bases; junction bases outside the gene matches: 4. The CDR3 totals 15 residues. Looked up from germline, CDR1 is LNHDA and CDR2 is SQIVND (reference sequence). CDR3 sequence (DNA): TGTGCCAGTAGTATAGCAACTAGCGGGAGCCACGAGCAGTACTTC. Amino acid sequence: CASSIATSGSHEQYF.

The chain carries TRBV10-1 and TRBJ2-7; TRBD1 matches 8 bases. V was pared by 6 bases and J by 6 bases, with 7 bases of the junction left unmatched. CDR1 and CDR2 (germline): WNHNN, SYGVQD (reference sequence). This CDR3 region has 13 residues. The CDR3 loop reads CASSPGQVGEQYF. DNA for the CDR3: TGCGCCAGCAGCCCGGGACAGGTGGGCGAGCAGTACTTC.

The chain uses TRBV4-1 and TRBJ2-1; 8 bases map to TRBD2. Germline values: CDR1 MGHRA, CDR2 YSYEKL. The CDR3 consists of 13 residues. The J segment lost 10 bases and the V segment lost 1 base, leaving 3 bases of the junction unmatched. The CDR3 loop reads CASSQGTSWEQFF. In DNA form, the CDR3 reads TGCGCCAGCAGCCAAGGGACTAGCTGGGAGCAGTTCTTC.

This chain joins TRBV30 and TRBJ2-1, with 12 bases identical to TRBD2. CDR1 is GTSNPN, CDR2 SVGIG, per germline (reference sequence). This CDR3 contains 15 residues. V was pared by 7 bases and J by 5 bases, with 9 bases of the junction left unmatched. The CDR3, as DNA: TGTGCCTACTCTAGCGGGAGGGCTTTCAACAATGAGCAGTTCTTC. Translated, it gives CAYSSGRAFNNEQFF.

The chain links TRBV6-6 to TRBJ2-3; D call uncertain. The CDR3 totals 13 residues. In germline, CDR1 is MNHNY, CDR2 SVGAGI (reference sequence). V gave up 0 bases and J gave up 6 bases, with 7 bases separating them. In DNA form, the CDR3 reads TGTGCCAGCAGTTACTCCGTATCCGATACGCAGTATTTT. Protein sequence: CASSYSVSDTQYF.

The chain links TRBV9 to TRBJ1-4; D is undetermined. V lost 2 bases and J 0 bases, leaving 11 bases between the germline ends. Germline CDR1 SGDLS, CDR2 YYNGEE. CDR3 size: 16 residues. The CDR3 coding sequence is TGTGCCAGCAGCGTGGATTACGGAGCAACTAATGAAAAACTGTTTTTT. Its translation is CASSVDYGATNEKLFF. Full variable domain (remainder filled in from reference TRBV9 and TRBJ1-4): DSGVTQTPKHLITATGQRVTLRCSPRSGDLSVYWYQQSLDQGLQFLIQYYNGEERAKGNILERFSAQQFPDLHSELNLSSLELGDSALYFCASSVDYGATNEKLFFGSGTQLSVL.

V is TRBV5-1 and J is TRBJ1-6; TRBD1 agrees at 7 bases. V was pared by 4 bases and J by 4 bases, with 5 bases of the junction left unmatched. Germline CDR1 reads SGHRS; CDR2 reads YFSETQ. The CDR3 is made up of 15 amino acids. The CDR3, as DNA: TGCGCCAGCAGCCTAGACAGGGCTTATAATTCACCCCTCCACTTT. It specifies CASSLDRAYNSPLHF.

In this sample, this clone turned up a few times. The DNA of the CDR3 is TGTGCCATCAGTGAGTTCGCGGGAACAGATACGCAGTATTTT. This sequence encodes CAISEFAGTDTQYF. V usage is TRBV10-3 and J usage is TRBJ2-3; maybe TRBD2 (6 bases). CDR3 length equals 14 residues. CDR1 and CDR2 from the germline V gene are ENHRY and SYGVKD. Trimming left V 1 base short and J 3 bases short, with 8 bases between.

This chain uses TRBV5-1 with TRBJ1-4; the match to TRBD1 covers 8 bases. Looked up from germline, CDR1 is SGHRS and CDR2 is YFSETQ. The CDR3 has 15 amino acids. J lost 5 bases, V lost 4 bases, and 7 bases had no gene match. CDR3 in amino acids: CASSGGQGNNEKLFF. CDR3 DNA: TGCGCCAGCAGCGGAGGACAGGGAAACAATGAAAAACTGTTTTTT.

The chain's CDR3 is CASSVAGSGSYEQYF. CDR3 DNA: TGTGCCAGCAGCGTAGCTGGGTCGGGATCCTACGAGCAGTACTTC. The chain combines TRBV9 with TRBJ2-7; D is possibly TRBD2 (5 bases). CDR3 length equals 15 residues. CDR1 and CDR2 from the germline V gene are SGDLS and YYNGEE. Trimming pared 0 bases from V and 1 base from J, leaving 11 bases between.

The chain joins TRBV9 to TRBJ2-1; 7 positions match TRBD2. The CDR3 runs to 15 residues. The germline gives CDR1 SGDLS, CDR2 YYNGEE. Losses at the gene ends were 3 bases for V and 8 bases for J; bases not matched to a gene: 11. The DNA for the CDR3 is TGTGCCAGCAGCGCGGTACTAAGCGGGATCGATGAGCAGTTCTTC. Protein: CASSAVLSGIDEQFF.

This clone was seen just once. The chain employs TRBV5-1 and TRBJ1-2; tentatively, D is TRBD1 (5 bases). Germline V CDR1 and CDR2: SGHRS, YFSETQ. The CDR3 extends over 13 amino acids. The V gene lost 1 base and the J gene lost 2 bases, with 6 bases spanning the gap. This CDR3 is CASSLKGNYGYTF. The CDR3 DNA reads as TGCGCCAGCAGCTTGAAGGGGAACTATGGCTACACCTTC.

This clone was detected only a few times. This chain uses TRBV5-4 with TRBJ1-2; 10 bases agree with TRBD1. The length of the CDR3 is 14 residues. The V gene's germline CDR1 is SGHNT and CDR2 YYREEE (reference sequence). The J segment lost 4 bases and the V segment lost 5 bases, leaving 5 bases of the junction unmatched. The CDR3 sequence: CASRRDRGAYGYTF. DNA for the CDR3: TGTGCCAGCAGACGGGACAGGGGTGCCTATGGCTACACCTTC.

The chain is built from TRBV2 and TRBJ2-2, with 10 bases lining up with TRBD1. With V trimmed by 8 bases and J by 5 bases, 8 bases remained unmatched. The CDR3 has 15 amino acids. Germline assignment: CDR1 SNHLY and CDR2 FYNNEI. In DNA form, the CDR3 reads TGTGCCAGCTCGGAGGACAGGGGGGGAACCGGGGAGCTGTTTTTT. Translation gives CASSEDRGGTGELFF.

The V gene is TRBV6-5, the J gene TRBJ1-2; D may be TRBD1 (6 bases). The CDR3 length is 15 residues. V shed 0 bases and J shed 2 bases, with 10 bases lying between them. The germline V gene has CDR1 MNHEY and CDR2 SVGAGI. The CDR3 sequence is CASSYSGGTNYGYTF. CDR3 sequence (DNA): TGTGCCAGCAGTTACTCAGGGGGTACAAACTATGGCTACACCTTC.

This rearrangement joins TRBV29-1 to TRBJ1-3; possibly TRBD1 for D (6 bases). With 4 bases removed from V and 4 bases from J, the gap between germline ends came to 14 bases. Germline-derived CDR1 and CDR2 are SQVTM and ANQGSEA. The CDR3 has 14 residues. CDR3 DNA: TGCAGCGTTGGGGGTACCAGGGGAGGAAACACCATATATTTT. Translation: CSVGGTRGGNTIYF.

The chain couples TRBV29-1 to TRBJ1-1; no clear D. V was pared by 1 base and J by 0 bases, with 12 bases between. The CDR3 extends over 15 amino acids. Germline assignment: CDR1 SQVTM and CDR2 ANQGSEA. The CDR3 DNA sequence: TGCAGCGTTGAAGCGTTATCGAGTATGAACACTGAAGCTTTCTTT. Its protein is CSVEALSSMNTEAFF.

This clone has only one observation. This CDR3 reads CASSAGGRQETQYF. CDR3 DNA: TGTGCCAGCAGTGCTGGGGGCAGACAAGAGACCCAGTACTTC. The rearrangement links TRBV2 to TRBJ2-5, with a possible D match to TRBD1 (6 bases). V lost 4 bases and J 2 bases, leaving 11 bases between the germline ends. The germline V gene encodes CDR1 SNHLY and CDR2 FYNNEI. The CDR3 totals 14 residues.

CDR3 DNA: TGTGCCAGCACCTCGACAGGGGGCGCCCCCAATGAGCAGTTCTTC. It codes for CASTSTGGAPNEQFF. The V call is TRBV7-3, the J call TRBJ2-1; 10 nucleotides align to TRBD1. CDR3 size: 15 residues. After removal of 7 bases from V and 6 bases from J, the junction contained 9 bases not matched to a gene. Per the germline V gene, CDR1 is SGHTA and CDR2 is FQGTGA.